The 29 T cell receptor beta chains presented below share a single source sample, sequenced in a study of cytotoxic CD8 clonotypes in ibrutinib-treated CLL. Libraries were prepared by immunoSEQ multiplex PCR; TCRdb keeps only in-frame clonotypes and omits some of them. Counted here are about 300,000 clones, approximately 79% occurring once; the ten biggest clones make up around 6%. The source material was PBMCs, sampled at disease progression, from a patient treated with ibrutinib. The source of these receptors is a human donor with chronic lymphocytic leukemia.

In this sample, this clone turned up once. J is TRBJ2-1 and V is TRBV10-2; 9 bases are a match to TRBD2. This CDR3 comprises 15 residues. Germline V CDR1 and CDR2: WSHSY, SAAADI. V was clipped by 3 bases and J by 10 bases; unmatched bases: 10. The CDR3 region is CASSDPAGGGREQFF. The DNA of the CDR3 is TGCGCCAGCAGTGACCCAGCGGGGGGAGGACGGGAGCAGTTCTTC.

This chain joins TRBV5-6 and TRBJ1-2; 8 nucleotides line up with TRBD1. The germline gives CDR1 SGHDT, CDR2 YYEEEE. There are 14 residues in the CDR3. The V segment lost 4 bases and the J segment 8 bases; nucleotides outside the gene matches: 10. CDR3 sequence: CASSLDRGSRGYTF. The CDR3 DNA sequence: TGTGCCAGCAGCCTAGACAGGGGATCAAGAGGCTACACCTTC.

This clone was observed a handful of times. V usage is TRBV13 and J usage is TRBJ2-7; D uncertain. The CDR3 sequence is 11 residues long. V was trimmed by 8 bases and J by 0 bases, leaving 5 bases between them. CDR1 and CDR2 (germline): PRHDT, FYEKMQ (reference sequence). The CDR3 loop reads CASAYSYEQYF. In DNA, the CDR3 is TGTGCCAGCGCCTACTCCTACGAGCAGTACTTC.

This clone was seen a handful of times. This chain uses TRBV6-6 with TRBJ1-5; tentative D call: TRBD1 (6 bases). CDR1 and CDR2 from the germline V gene are MNHNY and SVGAGI (reference sequence). CDR3 length: 11 amino acids. With 8 bases removed from V and 6 bases from J, the gap between germline ends came to 8 bases. CDR3: CASGGGQPQHF. The CDR3, as DNA: TGTGCCAGCGGAGGGGGTCAGCCCCAGCATTTT.

This clone showed up just a few times. This chain connects TRBV11-2 to TRBJ1-1; maybe TRBD1 (5 bases). Looked up from germline, CDR1 is SGHAT and CDR2 is FQNNGV. Trimming pared 2 bases from V and 4 bases from J, leaving 14 bases between. This CDR3 has 15 residues. Here the CDR3 DNA reads TGTGCCAGCAGCTTATCTGCCAGGGTGGGCACTGAAGCTTTCTTT. It translates to CASSLSARVGTEAFF. Together with reference TRBV11-2 and TRBJ1-1, the CDR3 gives the full variable domain: EAGVAQSPRYKIIEKRQSVAFWCNPISGHATLYWYQQILGQGPKLLIQFQNNGVVDDSQLPKDRFSAERLKGVDSTLKIQPAKLEDSAVYLCASSLSARVGTEAFFGQGTRLTVV.

The chain employs TRBV9 and TRBJ2-7; 7 nucleotides match TRBD2. This CDR3 has 15 residues. V trimming: 3 bases; J trimming: 2 bases; junction bases outside the gene matches: 8. Germline CDR1 SGDLS, CDR2 YYNGEE. The CDR3 here is CASSDGAGTTYEQYF. CDR3 coding DNA: TGTGCCAGCAGCGATGGAGCGGGGACTACCTACGAGCAGTACTTC.

This chain joins TRBV28 and TRBJ2-7; 15 bases fit TRBD2. CDR3 size: 19 residues. Germline-derived CDR1 and CDR2 are MDHEN and SYDVKM. Germline trimming cut 7 bases from V and 2 bases from J; bases unmatched to any gene: 15. CDR3 sequence: CASTSQGGLAGGWAYEQYF. CDR3 sequence (DNA): TGTGCCAGCACCTCTCAGGGGGGACTAGCGGGAGGATGGGCCTACGAGCAGTACTTC.

This sequence joins TRBV11-2 and TRBJ1-1, with D uncertain. Trimming left V 6 bases short and J 0 bases short, with 14 bases between. The CDR3 consists of 15 residues. Germline CDR1 is SGHAT and CDR2 is FQNNGV. The CDR3 DNA is TGTGCCAGCAGTGTGTTGACGTTAGTGAACACTGAAGCTTTCTTT. This translates into CASSVLTLVNTEAFF.

The chain recombines TRBV5-6 with TRBJ1-4; tentatively, D is TRBD1 (6 bases). The germline V gene has CDR1 SGHDT and CDR2 YYEEEE. The ends were cut back, 4 bases at V and 3 bases at J, with 13 bases in the middle. The CDR3 contains 15 residues. The CDR3 protein is CASSAGTPPNEKLFF. For the CDR3, the DNA is TGTGCCAGCAGCGCTGGGACACCTCCTAATGAAAAACTGTTTTTT.

J is TRBJ2-2 and V is TRBV6-5; D is undetermined. The CDR3 has 13 residues. Per the germline V gene, CDR1 is MNHEY and CDR2 is SVGAGI. Trimming removed 2 bases from V and 1 base from J, with 2 bases in between. The CDR3 is CASSYQNTGELFF. Here the CDR3 DNA reads TGTGCCAGCAGTTACCAGAACACCGGGGAGCTGTTTTTT.

The chain carries TRBV9 and TRBJ2-3; TRBD2 matches 12 bases. CDR1 is SGDLS and CDR2 is YYNGEE in the germline V gene. The CDR3 sequence is 17 residues long. Unmatched junction bases numbered 10, after V lost 2 bases and J lost 6 bases. In DNA form, the CDR3 reads TGTGCCAGCAGCGTTGGGACTAGCGGGCGTTTGAGGGATACGCAGTATTTT. It yields the protein CASSVGTSGRLRDTQYF.

V usage is TRBV4-1 and J usage is TRBJ2-5; tentatively, D is TRBD2 (6 bases). V was trimmed by 1 base and J by 5 bases, leaving 17 bases between them. This CDR3 has 16 amino acids. Germline loops: CDR1 MGHRA, CDR2 YSYEKL. For the CDR3, the DNA is TGCGCCAGCAGCCAAGGTGGGGGAGCGGGCCATGAGACCCAGTACTTC. The encoded protein is CASSQGGGAGHETQYF.

The CDR3 spells CASSPAAGAEQYF. For the CDR3, the DNA is TGTGCCAGCAGCCCGGCTGCGGGAGCCGAGCAGTACTTC. The gene calls are TRBV7-3 and TRBJ2-7; 7 bases align to TRBD2. CDR1 is SGHTA and CDR2 is FQGTGA in the germline V gene. This CDR3 spans 13 amino acids. V was clipped by 5 bases and J by 6 bases; unmatched bases: 7.

A few counts support this clone. The chain has TRBV18 and TRBJ1-2; 9 positions match TRBD1. Germline-derived CDR1 and CDR2 are KGHSH and LQKENI. Trimming at V came to 6 bases and at J to 0 bases, leaving 2 bases not matched to a gene. The CDR3 totals 14 residues. Here the CDR3 reads CASSRQGANYGYTF. The CDR3 nucleotides are TGTGCCAGCTCTCGACAGGGGGCTAACTATGGCTACACCTTC.

The V and J genes are TRBV7-6 and TRBJ1-1, with D perhaps TRBD1 (5 bases). Trimming cost V 5 bases and J 6 bases, with 10 bases left between them. Germline V gene data show CDR1 as SGHVS and CDR2 as FNYEAQ. CDR3 length equals 12 residues. The CDR3: CASSPRDAEAFF. CDR3 in DNA: TGTGCCAGCAGCCCACGGGACGCTGAAGCTTTCTTT.

CDR3 loop: CSVGVLGLALGEQYF. CDR3 nucleotides: TGCAGCGTTGGAGTTCTCGGACTAGCGTTGGGCGAGCAGTACTTC. This sequence joins TRBV29-1 and TRBJ2-7, with TRBD2 matching 9 bases. J was trimmed by 6 bases and V by 4 bases; bases with no gene match: 13. This CDR3 spans 15 amino acids. CDR1 is SQVTM, CDR2 ANQGSEA, per germline.

The chain carries TRBV4-1 and TRBJ1-1, with D unclear. Germline-derived CDR1 and CDR2 are MGHRA and YSYEKL. This CDR3 spans 13 amino acids. V gave up 1 base and J gave up 0 bases, with 3 bases separating them. The chain's CDR3 is CASSQAMNTEAFF. The CDR3 nucleotides are TGCGCCAGCAGCCAAGCCATGAACACTGAAGCTTTCTTT.

The J gene is TRBJ2-7, the V gene TRBV5-1; D not certain. This CDR3 spans 14 amino acids. The germline V and J ends were trimmed by 4 bases and 0 bases, with 11 bases remaining between them. Germline-derived CDR1 and CDR2 are SGHRS and YFSETQ. CDR3 coding DNA: TGCGCCAGCAGCGTCCTCGGCGGCTCCTACGAGCAGTACTTC. This translates into CASSVLGGSYEQYF.

This clone has only one observation. Here the CDR3 reads CASSELGVNQPQHF. CDR3 sequence (DNA): TGCGCCAGCAGTGAGTTGGGAGTCAATCAGCCCCAGCATTTT. The chain uses TRBV10-2 and TRBJ1-5; D gene unclear. V lost 1 base and J lost 3, with 7 bases in between. This CDR3 is built from 14 residues. CDR1 is WSHSY, CDR2 SAAADI, per germline.

CDR3 coding DNA: TGTGCCAGCAGCTTGGGGTTCCTAACCTACAATGAGCAGTTCTTC. Its translation is CASSLGFLTYNEQFF. The gene calls are TRBV5-6 and TRBJ2-1, with D unclear. Germline-derived CDR1 and CDR2 are SGHDT and YYEEEE. The CDR3 totals 15 residues. Trimming took 0 bases from V and 2 from J, leaving 9 bases between them.

V gene TRBV5-1 combines with J gene TRBJ2-5; 8 bases are shared with TRBD1. With the DNA end fitting TRBJ2-7 better, the J assignment may be wrong. This CDR3 has 12 residues. Germline V gene data show CDR1 as SGHRS and CDR2 as YFSETQ. CDR3 amino acids: CASSWTGLEQYF. The CDR3 coding sequence is TGCGCCAGCAGCTGGACAGGGCTCGAGCAGTACTTC.

J is TRBJ2-7 and V is TRBV19; 7 nucleotides line up with TRBD1. Germline CDR1 LNHDA, CDR2 SQIVND (reference sequence). The V and J ends lost 5 bases and 5 bases, in that order; junction bases with no gene match: 9. The CDR3 extends over 14 amino acids. The CDR3 loop is CASSPRQGSHEQYF. CDR3 nucleotide sequence: TGTGCCAGTAGTCCGAGACAGGGAAGCCACGAGCAGTACTTC.

The V and J genes are TRBV7-3 and TRBJ2-5; D unclear. V was pared by 3 bases and J by 7 bases, with 6 bases between. Looked up from germline, CDR1 is SGHTA and CDR2 is FQGTGA. The CDR3 sequence is 11 residues long. The CDR3 loop is CASSLVWTQYF. The CDR3 region has the DNA TGTGCCAGCAGCTTGGTTTGGACCCAGTACTTC.

The chain links TRBV4-3 to TRBJ2-2; a possible D gene is TRBD2 (6 bases). The germline V gene has CDR1 LGHNA and CDR2 YSLEER. This CDR3 is built from 16 residues. The V gene lost 0 bases and the J gene lost 3 bases, with 11 bases spanning the gap. In DNA form, the CDR3 reads TGCGCCAGCAGCCAAGAGCTAGCGAGTCACACCGGGGAGCTGTTTTTT. This sequence encodes CASSQELASHTGELFF.

The rearrangement uses TRBV13 and TRBJ2-7; D possibly corresponds to TRBD2 (6 bases). The germline gives CDR1 PRHDT, CDR2 FYEKMQ (reference sequence). This CDR3 is built from 19 residues. Trimming shortened V by 1 base and J by 1 base, and 23 bases separated the two germline ends. In nucleotides, the CDR3 is TGTGCCAGCAGCTTAGAGTCTAGGGTCGGCGGGGCCGTTTCCTACGAGCAGTACTTC. It encodes CASSLESRVGGAVSYEQYF. The whole variable domain, remainder taken from reference TRBV13 and TRBJ2-7, is AAGVIQSPRHLIKEKRETATLKCYPIPRHDTVYWYQQGPGQDPQFLISFYEKMQSDKGSIPDRFSAQQFSDYHSELNMSSLELGDSALYFCASSLESRVGGAVSYEQYFGPGTRLTVT.

This CDR3 is CASSLVQGVNYGYTF. CDR3 DNA: TGTGCCAGCAGTTTGGTCCAGGGTGTTAACTATGGCTACACCTTC. This chain connects TRBV28 to TRBJ1-2, with D tentatively TRBD1 (5 bases). The V and J ends lost 3 bases and 1 base respectively, with 12 bases between them. Germline V gene sequence: CDR1 MDHEN, CDR2 SYDVKM. The CDR3 covers 15 residues.

J is TRBJ2-1 and V is TRBV7-8; D is ambiguous. Between the trimmed V and J ends, which lost 4 bases and 6 bases, there was a span of 7 bases. Germline CDR1 and CDR2: SGHVS and FQNEAQ. The CDR3 is 12 residues long. The CDR3 region is CASSSSLNEQFF. In nucleotides, the CDR3 is TGTGCCAGCAGCTCGAGTCTCAATGAGCAGTTCTTC.

This clone turned up a few times. The same CDR3 arises from other DNA sequences in this sample as well. The chain is built from TRBV28 and TRBJ1-1, with a weak D call TRBD1 (6 bases). Germline V CDR1 and CDR2: MDHEN, SYDVKM. Between the trimmed V and J ends, which lost 3 bases and 1 base, there was a span of 9 bases. The CDR3 is 14 residues long. The CDR3 sequence: CASSLPGANTEAFF. The CDR3 nucleotides are TGTGCCAGCAGTTTGCCAGGGGCGAACACTGAAGCTTTCTTT.

In its sample, this clone was seen a few times. The J gene is TRBJ1-2, the V gene TRBV25-1; D not certain. Germline CDR1 and CDR2: MGHDK and SYGVNS. Trimming stripped 3 bases from V and 8 bases from J, with 10 bases between. This CDR3 comprises 12 residues. The chain's CDR3 is CASSDLEYGYTF. CDR3 sequence (DNA): TGTGCCAGCAGTGATCTGGAATACGGCTACACCTTC.